In this sample, the clone carrying this TCR beta chain turned up a few times. Its antigen is not identified. This specimen belongs to a study of regulatory T cells in long-lasting Graves disease. Study outcomes and limitations: New patients shared roughly 1,000 public clonotypes, fewer than the approximately 2,700 shared by persistent patients. Sample size, which was small, may have reduced accuracy. Lower TCR diversity characterized persistent Graves' patients relative to newly diagnosed patients.

Documented time point: newly diagnosed GD, antithyroid drugs for less than 3 months. PBMC-derived RNA was used for the TCR library. The CDR3 covers 16 residues. Germline lookup yields CDR1 LGHNA and CDR2 YSLEER. Trimming at V came to 0 bases and at J to 4 bases, leaving 3 bases not matched to a gene. To make TCR beta libraries, researchers used iRepertoire HTBI primers and Arm-PCR of CDR3 regions. Using its own MiXCR run on the multiplex PCR reads, TCRdb lists one record per CDR3 protein. The data hold under 500,000 distinct CDR3 sequences, with about 15% observed a single time. The same data also went into a second study, on T cells in Graves' hyperthyroidism and ophthalmopathy. Per that paper: TCR CDR3 underwent first-round RT-PCR with the HTBI primer set.

V and J are TRBV4-3 and TRBJ2-2; 9 bases line up with TRBD2. Specimen: peripheral blood mononuclear cells (PBMCs), collected at new diagnosis, from a patient treated with antithyroid drugs. This TCR derives from a woman aged 25 to 45 with Graves disease. The CDR3 DNA reads as TGCGCCAGCAGCCAAGATTGGCGGGGGGGCACCGGGGAGCTGTTTTTT. This sequence encodes CASSQDWRGGTGELFF.